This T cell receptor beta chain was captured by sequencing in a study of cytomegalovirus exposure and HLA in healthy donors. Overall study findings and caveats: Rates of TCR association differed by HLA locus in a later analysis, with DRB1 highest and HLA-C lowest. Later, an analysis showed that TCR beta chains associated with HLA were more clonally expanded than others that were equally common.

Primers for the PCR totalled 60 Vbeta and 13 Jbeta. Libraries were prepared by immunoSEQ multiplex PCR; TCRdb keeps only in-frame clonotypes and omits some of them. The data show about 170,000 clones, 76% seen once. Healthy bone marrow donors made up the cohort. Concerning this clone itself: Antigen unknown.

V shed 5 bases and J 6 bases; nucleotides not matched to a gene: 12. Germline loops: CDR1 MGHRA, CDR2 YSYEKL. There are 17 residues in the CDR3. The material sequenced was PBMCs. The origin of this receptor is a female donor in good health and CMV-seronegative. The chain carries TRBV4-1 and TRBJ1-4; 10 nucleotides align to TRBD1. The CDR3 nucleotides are TGCGCCAGCAGCTCGTCCCGGGACAGGGGACGGTATGAAAAACTGTTTTTT. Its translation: CASSSSRDRGRYEKLFF.